This T cell receptor (beta chain) derives from a study of post-analysis software for immune sequencing data. Study-level findings and limits: Relative to controls, patients had five TRBV segments at higher frequency, with TRBV5-6, TRBV5-1 and TRBV20-1 among these. F measure clustering grouped samples strongly by preparation batch. There was significantly lower normalized Chao1 diversity in multiple sclerosis patients than in controls.

Details on this clonotype: What it binds is not known.

The CDR3 has 17 residues. Germline CDR1 reads ENHRY; CDR2 reads SYGVKD. V shed 10 bases, J shed 0 bases, and the junction held 13 bases outside the gene matches. cDNA libraries of TCR beta carried unique molecular identifiers. T cells numbering about 0.9 to 10 million yielded cDNA molecules that totaled around 500,000. TCRdb independently ran MiXCR on the PCR reads; one entry per CDR3 protein. The repertoire has hundreds of thousands of distinct CDR3 sequences, 59% of them found once; the top ten carry approximately 10%. Sequencing was done on a sample of blood. This clonotype was sampled from a girl aged 2 to 9 with multiple sclerosis. The V call is TRBV10-3, the J call TRBJ2-5, with 11 positions matching TRBD2. CDR3 sequence reads: CATYPTSGSGYQETQYF. For the CDR3, the DNA is TGTGCCACTTACCCCACTAGCGGGAGTGGGTACCAAGAGACCCAGTACTTC.